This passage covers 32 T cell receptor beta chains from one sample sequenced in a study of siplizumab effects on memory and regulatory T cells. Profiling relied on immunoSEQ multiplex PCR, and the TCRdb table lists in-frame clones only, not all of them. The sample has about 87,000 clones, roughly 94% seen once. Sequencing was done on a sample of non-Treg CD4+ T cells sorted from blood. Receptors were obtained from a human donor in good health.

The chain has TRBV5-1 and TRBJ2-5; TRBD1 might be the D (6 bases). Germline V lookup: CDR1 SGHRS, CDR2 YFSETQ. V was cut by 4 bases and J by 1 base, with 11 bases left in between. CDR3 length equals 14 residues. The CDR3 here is CASSNLDSQETQYF. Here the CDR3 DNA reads TGCGCCAGCAGCAATCTGGACAGCCAAGAGACCCAGTACTTC.

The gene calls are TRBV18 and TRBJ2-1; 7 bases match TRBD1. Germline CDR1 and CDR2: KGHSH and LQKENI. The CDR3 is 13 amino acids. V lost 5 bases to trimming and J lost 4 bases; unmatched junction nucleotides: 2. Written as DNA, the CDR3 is TGTGCCAGCTCATCGGGACAGTACAATGAGCAGTTCTTC. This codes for CASSSGQYNEQFF.

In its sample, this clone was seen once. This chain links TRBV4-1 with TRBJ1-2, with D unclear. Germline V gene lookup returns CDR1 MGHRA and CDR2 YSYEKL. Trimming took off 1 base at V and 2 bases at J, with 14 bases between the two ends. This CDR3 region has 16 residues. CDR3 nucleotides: TGCGCCAGCAGCCAAGTAGGTGCACGTCCCAACTATGGCTACACCTTC. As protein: CASSQVGARPNYGYTF.

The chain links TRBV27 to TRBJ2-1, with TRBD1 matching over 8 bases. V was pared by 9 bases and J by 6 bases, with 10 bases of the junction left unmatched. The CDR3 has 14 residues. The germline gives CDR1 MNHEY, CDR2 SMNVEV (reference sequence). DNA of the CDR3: TGTGCCAGTAACCTGGACAGGGAAAGCAATGAGCAGTTCTTC. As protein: CASNLDRESNEQFF.

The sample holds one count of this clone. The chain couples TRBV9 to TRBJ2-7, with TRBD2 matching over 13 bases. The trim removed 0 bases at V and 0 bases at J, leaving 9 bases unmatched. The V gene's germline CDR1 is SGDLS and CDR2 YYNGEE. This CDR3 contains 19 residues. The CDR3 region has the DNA TGTGCCAGCAGCGTAGCTACGGGACTAGCGGGGATCAGCTCCTACGAGCAGTACTTC. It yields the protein CASSVATGLAGISSYEQYF.

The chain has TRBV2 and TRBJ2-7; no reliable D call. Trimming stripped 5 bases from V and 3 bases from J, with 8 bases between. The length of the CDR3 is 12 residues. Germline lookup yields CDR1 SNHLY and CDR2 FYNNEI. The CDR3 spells CASSPYIYEQYF. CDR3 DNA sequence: TGTGCCAGCAGTCCTTATATCTACGAGCAGTACTTC.

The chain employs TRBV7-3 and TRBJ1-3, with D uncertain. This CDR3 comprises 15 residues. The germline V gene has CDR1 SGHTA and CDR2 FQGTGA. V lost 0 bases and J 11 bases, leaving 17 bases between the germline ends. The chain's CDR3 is CASSLTGGLGGSIYF. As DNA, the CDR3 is TGTGCCAGCAGCTTAACGGGAGGACTCGGAGGATCCATATATTTT.

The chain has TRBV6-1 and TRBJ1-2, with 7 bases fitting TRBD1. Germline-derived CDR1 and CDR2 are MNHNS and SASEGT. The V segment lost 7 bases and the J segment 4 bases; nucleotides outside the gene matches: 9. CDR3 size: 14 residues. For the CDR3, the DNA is TGTGCCAGCACTGACAGGGCCGAGGTCTATGGCTACACCTTC. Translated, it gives CASTDRAEVYGYTF.

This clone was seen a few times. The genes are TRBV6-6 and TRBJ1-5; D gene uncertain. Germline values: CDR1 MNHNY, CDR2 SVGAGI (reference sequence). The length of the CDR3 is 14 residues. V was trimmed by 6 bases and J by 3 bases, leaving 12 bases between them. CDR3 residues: CASSHIWDNQPQHF. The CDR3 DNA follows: TGTGCCAGCAGCCACATTTGGGACAATCAGCCCCAGCATTTT.

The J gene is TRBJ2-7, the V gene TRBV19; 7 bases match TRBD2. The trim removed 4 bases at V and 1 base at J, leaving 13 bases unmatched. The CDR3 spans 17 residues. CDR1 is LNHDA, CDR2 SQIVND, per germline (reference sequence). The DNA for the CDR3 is TGTGCCAGTAGTACCCTCCGTAGGGCGGGAGCTTCCTACGAGCAGTACTTC. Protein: CASSTLRRAGASYEQYF. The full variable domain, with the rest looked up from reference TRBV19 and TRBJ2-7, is DGGITQSPKYLFRKEGQNVTLSCEQNLNHDAMYWYRQDPGQGLRLIYYSQIVNDFQKGDIAEGYSVSREKKESFPLTVTSAQKNPTAFYLCASSTLRRAGASYEQYFGPGTRLTVT.

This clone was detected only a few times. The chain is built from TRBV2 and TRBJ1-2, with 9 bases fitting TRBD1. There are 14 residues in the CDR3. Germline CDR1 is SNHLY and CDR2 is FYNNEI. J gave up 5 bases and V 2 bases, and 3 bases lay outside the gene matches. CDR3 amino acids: CASSENRGLYGYTF. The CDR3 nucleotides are TGTGCCAGCAGTGAAAACAGGGGGCTGTATGGCTACACCTTC.

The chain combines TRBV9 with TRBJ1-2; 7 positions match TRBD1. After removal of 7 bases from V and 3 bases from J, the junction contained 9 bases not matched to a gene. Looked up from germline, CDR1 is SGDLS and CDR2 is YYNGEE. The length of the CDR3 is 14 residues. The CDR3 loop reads CASGLSGTDYGYTF. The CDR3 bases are TGTGCCAGCGGCTTAAGCGGGACAGACTATGGCTACACCTTC.

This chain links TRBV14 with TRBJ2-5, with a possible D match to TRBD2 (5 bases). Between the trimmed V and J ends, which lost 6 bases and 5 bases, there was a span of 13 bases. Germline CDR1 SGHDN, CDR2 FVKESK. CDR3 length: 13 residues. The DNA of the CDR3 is TGTGCCAGCAGACAAAGACTATGGGAGACCCAGTACTTC. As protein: CASRQRLWETQYF.

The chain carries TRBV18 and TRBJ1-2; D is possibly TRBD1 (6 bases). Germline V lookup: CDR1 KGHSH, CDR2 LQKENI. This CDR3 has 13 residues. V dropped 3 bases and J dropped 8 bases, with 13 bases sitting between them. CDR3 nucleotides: TGTGCCAGCTCACCGGGGGGCTCGTGGGGCTACACCTTC. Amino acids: CASSPGGSWGYTF.

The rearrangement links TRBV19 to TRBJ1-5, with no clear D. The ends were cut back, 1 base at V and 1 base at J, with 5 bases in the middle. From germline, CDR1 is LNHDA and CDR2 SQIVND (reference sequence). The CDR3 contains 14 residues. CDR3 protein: CASSIGFSNQPQHF. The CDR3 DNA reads TGTGCCAGTAGTATAGGGTTCAGCAATCAGCCCCAGCATTTT.

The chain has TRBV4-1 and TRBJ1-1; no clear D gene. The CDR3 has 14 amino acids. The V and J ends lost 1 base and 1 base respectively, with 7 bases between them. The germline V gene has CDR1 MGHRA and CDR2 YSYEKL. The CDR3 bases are TGCGCCAGCAGCCAAGGGGTACCGAACACTGAAGCTTTCTTT. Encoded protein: CASSQGVPNTEAFF.

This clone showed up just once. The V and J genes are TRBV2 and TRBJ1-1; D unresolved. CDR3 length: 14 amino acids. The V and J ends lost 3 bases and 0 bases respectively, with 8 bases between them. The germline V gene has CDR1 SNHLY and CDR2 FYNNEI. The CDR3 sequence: CASSETQLNTEAFF. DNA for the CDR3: TGTGCCAGCAGTGAGACCCAGTTGAACACTGAAGCTTTCTTT.

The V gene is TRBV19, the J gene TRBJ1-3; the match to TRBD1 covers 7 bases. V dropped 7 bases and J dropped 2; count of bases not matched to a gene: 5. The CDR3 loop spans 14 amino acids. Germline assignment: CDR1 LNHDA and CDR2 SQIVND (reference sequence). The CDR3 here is CASIDDRAGNTIYF. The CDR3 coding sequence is TGTGCCAGTATCGACGACAGGGCTGGAAACACCATATATTTT.

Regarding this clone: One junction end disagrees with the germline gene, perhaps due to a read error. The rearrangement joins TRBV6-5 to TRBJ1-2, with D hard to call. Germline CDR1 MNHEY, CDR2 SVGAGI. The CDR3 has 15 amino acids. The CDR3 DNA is TGTGCCAGCAGTTACTCCGGGCTCCCTGACTATGGCTACGCCTTC. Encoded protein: CASSYSGLPDYGYAF.

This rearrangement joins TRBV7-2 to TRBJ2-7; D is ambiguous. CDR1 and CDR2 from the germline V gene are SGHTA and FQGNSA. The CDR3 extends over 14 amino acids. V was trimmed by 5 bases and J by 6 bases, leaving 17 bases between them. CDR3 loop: CASSTRAFPFEQYF. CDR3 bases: TGTGCCAGCAGCACCCGGGCCTTTCCCTTCGAGCAGTACTTC. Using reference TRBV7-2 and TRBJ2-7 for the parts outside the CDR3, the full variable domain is GAGVSQSPSNKVTEKGKDVELRCDPISGHTALYWYRQSLGQGLEFLIYFQGNSAPDKSGLPSDRFSAERTGGSVSTLTIQRTQQEDSAVYLCASSTRAFPFEQYFGPGTRLTVT.

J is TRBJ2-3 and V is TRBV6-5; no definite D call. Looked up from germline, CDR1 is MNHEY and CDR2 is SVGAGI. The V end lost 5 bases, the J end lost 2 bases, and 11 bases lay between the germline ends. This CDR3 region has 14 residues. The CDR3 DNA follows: TGTGCCAGCAGTAAGGTCCGAGCCACAGATACGCAGTATTTT. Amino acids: CASSKVRATDTQYF.

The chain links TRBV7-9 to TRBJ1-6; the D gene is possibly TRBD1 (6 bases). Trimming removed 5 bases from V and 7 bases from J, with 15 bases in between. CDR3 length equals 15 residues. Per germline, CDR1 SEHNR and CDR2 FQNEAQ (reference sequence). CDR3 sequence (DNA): TGTGCCAGCAGCCACCCACAGGGACTGAATTCACCCCTCCACTTT. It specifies CASSHPQGLNSPLHF. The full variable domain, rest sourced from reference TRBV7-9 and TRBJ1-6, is DTGVSQNPRHKITKRGQNVTFRCDPISEHNRLYWYRQTLGQGPEFLTYFQNEAQLEKSRLLSDRFSAERPKGSFSTLEIQRTEQGDSAMYLCASSHPQGLNSPLHFGNGTRLTVT.

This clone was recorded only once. The chain's CDR3 is CASSLQGFWGYTF. CDR3 DNA: TGTGCCAGCAGTTTACAGGGATTTTGGGGCTACACCTTC. The V call is TRBV28, the J call TRBJ1-2, with a weak D call TRBD1 (5 bases). The V gene's germline CDR1 is MDHEN and CDR2 SYDVKM. V lost 2 bases to trimming and J lost 8 bases, with 12 bases between them. CDR3 length equals 13 residues.

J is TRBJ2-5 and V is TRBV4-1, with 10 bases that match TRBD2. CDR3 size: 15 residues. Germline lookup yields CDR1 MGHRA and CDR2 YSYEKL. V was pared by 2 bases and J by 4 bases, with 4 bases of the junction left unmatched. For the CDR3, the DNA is TGCGCCAGCAGCCAAAGCGGGGGGGCCCTAGAGACCCAGTACTTC. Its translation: CASSQSGGALETQYF.

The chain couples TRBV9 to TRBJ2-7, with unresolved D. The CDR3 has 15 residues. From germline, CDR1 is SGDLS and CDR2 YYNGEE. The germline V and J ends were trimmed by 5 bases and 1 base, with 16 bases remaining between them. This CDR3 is CASSDGPTASYEQYF. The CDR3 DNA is TGTGCCAGCAGTGACGGGCCCACCGCGTCCTACGAGCAGTACTTC.

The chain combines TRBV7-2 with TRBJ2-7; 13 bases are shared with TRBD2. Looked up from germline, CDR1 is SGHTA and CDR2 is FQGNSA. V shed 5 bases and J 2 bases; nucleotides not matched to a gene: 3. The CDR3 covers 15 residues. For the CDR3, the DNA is TGTGCCAGCAGCCGACTAGCGGGAGGTCCCTACGAGCAGTACTTC. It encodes CASSRLAGGPYEQYF. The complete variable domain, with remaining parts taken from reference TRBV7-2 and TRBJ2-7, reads GAGVSQSPSNKVTEKGKDVELRCDPISGHTALYWYRQSLGQGLEFLIYFQGNSAPDKSGLPSDRFSAERTGGSVSTLTIQRTQQEDSAVYLCASSRLAGGPYEQYFGPGTRLTVT.

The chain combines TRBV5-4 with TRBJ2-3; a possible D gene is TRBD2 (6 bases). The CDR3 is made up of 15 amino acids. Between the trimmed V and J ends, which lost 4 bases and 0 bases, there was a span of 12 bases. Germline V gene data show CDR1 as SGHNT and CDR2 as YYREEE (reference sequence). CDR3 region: CASSKAGTSTDTQYF. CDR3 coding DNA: TGTGCCAGCAGCAAAGCCGGGACTAGCACAGATACGCAGTATTTT.

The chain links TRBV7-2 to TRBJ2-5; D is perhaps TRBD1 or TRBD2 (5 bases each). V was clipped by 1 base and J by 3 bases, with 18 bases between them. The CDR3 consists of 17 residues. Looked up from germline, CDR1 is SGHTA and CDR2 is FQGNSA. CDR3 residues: CASSLVGTIQREETQYF. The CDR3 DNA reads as TGTGCCAGCAGCTTAGTTGGGACGATCCAAAGGGAAGAGACCCAGTACTTC.

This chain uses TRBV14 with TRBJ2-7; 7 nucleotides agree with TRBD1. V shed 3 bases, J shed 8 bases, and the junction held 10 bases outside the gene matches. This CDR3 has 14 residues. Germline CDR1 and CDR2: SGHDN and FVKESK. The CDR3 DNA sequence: TGTGCCAGCAGCCATCCGGGACAGACTGTCCAGCAGTACTTC. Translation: CASSHPGQTVQQYF.

Here the CDR3 DNA reads TGTGCCAGCGGAAGGGGGGGGACTAGCACAGATACGCAGTATTTT. Protein sequence: CASGRGGTSTDTQYF. The chain joins TRBV7-6 to TRBJ2-3; D is possibly TRBD2 (7 bases). CDR1 SGHVS and CDR2 FNYEAQ come from the germline V gene. The CDR3 extends over 15 amino acids. Trimming left V 8 bases short and J 0 bases short, with 15 bases between.

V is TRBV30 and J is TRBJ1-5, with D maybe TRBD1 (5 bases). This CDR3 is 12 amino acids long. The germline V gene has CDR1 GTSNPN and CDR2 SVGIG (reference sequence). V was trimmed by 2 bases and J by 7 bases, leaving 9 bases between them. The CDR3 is CAWSKGEQPQHF. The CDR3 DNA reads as TGTGCCTGGAGTAAAGGGGAACAGCCCCAGCATTTT.

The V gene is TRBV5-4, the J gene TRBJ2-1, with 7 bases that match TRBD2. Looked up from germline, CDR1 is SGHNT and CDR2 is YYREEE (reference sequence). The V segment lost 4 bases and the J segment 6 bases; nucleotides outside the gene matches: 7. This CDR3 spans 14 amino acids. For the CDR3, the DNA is TGTGCCAGCAGCGTAGGGACTACCTCCAATGAGCAGTTCTTC. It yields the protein CASSVGTTSNEQFF.